This T cell receptor (beta chain) appears in the sequencing data of a study of T cell responses to AZD1222 COVID-19 vaccine. Sequencing used immunoSEQ multiplex PCR; TCRdb keeps in-frame clones, though not all of them. The table has some 80,000 clones, about nine tenths seen once; the top ten hold about a tenth. Germline loops: CDR1 MGHDK, CDR2 SYGVNS. The CDR3 extends over 15 amino acids. V was trimmed by 3 bases and J by 1 base, leaving 12 bases between them. The sequencing here drew on peripheral blood, taken 28 days after the second dose of the MenACWY control vaccine. The rearrangement uses TRBV25-1 and TRBJ1-2; no clear D. This clonotype was sampled from an adult who received the MenACWY meningococcal vaccine as a control. The chain's CDR3 is CASSDSGEINYGYTF. In nucleotides, the CDR3 is TGTGCCAGCAGTGATTCAGGAGAAATTAACTATGGCTACACCTTC.